This TCR beta chain was identified during a study of regulatory T cells in long-lasting Graves disease. Remarks on this clonotype: What it binds is unknown. A far larger clone is a single base away, which makes a read error likely.

Arm-PCR of CDR3 regions and iRepertoire HTBI primers were the basis on which TCR beta libraries were built. Via MiXCR, TCRdb re-called the multiplex PCR reads, giving one row per CDR3 protein. The sample contains around 480,000 distinct CDR3 sequences, around 16% of which appear only once. General study results and limits: Persistent Graves' patients showed less TCR diversity than newly diagnosed ones.

The CDR3 totals 13 residues. The germline CDR1 and CDR2 sequences are SEHNR and FQNEAQ (reference sequence). Trimming took off 3 bases at V and 5 bases at J, with 8 bases between the two ends. As for time point: newly diagnosed GD, antithyroid drugs for less than 3 months. After RNA was extracted from PBMCs, the TCR library was made from it. These data were also filed under a second study, of T cells in Graves' hyperthyroidism and ophthalmopathy. This second report adds: Hyperthyroidism in the patients, aged 18 to 65, was newly diagnosed and under 2 months in duration. Patients showing uncontrolled infection, other autoimmune disease, pregnancy or lactation were ineligible. Among clonotypes expanded in thyroid above 0.001, most were also found in blood.

V gene TRBV7-9 combines with J gene TRBJ1-5, with D possibly TRBD1 on 5 matching bases. This TCR was recovered from a woman aged 40 to 65 with Graves disease. The input for sequencing was peripheral blood mononuclear cells (PBMCs), taken at new diagnosis, from a patient treated with antithyroid drugs. In DNA form, the CDR3 reads TGTGCCAGCAGCTTGAGAGGGGATCAGCCCCAGCATTTT. Translated: CASSLRGDQPQHF.